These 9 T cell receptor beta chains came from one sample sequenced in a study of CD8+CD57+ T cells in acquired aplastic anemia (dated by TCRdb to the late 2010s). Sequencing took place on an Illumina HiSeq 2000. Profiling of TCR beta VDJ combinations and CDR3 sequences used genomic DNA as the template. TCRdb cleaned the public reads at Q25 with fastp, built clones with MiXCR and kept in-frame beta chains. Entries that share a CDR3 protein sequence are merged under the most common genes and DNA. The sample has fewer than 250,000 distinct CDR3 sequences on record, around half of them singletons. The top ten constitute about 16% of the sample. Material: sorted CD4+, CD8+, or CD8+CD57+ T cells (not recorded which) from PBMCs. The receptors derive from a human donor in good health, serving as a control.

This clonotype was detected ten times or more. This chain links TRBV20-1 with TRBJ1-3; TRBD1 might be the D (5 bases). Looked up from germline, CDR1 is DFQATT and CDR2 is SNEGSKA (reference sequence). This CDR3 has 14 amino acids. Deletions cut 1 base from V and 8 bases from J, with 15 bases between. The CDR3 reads CSARGTTRSDTIYF. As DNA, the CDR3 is TGCAGTGCTAGAGGGACAACGCGGTCTGACACCATATATTTT.

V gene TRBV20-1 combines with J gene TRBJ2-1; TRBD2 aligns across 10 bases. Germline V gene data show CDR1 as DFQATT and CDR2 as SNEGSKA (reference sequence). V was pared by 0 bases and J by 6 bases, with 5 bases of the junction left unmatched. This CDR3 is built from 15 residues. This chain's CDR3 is CSARDSSGGPNEQFF. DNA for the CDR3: TGCAGTGCTAGAGATTCTAGCGGGGGCCCCAATGAGCAGTTCTTC.

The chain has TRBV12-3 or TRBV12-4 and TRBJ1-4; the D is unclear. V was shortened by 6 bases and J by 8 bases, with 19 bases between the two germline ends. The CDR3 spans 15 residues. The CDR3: CASRAGSRMAEKLFF. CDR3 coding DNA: TGTGCCAGCAGGGCGGGATCCCGAATGGCGGAAAAACTGTTTTTT.

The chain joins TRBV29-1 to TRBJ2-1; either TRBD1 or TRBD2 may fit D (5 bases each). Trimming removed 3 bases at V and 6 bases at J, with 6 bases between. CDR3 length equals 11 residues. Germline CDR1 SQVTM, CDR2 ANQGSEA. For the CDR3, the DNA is TGCAGCGTTGAGGGGGTCAATGAGCAGTTCTTC. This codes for CSVEGVNEQFF.

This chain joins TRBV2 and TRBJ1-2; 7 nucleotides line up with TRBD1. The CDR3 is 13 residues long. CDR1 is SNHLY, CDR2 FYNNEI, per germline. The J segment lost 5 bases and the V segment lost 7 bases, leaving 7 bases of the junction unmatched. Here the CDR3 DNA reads TGTGCCAGCACCAAAGGACAGGAGTATGGCTACACCTTC. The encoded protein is CASTKGQEYGYTF.

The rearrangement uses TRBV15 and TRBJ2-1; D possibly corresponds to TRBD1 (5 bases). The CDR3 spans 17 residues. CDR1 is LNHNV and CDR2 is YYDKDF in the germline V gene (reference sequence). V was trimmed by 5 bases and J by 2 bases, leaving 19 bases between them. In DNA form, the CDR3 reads TGTGCCACCAGCCCTACCACCAGGACACACACCTACAATGAGCAGTTCTTC. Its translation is CATSPTTRTHTYNEQFF.

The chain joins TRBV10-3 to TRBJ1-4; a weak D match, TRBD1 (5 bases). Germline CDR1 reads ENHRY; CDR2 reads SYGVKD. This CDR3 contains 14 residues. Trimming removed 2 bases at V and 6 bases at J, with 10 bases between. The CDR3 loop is CAISETGADEKLFF. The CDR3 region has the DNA TGTGCCATCAGTGAGACCGGGGCGGATGAAAAACTGTTTTTT.

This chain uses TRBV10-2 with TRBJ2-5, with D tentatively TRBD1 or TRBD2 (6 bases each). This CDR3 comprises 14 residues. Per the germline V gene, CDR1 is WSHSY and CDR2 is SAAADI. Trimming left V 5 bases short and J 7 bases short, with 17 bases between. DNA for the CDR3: TGCGCCAGCAGTTCGGGGGCACCACTAGCGACCCAGTACTTC. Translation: CASSSGAPLATQYF.

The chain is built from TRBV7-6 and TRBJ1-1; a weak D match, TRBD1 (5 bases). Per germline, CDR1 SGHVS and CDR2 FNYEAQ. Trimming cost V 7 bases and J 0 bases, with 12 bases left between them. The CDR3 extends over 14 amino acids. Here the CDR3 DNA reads TGTGCCAGCAACTCGCGGGGGGTGAACACTGAAGCTTTCTTT. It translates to CASNSRGVNTEAFF.